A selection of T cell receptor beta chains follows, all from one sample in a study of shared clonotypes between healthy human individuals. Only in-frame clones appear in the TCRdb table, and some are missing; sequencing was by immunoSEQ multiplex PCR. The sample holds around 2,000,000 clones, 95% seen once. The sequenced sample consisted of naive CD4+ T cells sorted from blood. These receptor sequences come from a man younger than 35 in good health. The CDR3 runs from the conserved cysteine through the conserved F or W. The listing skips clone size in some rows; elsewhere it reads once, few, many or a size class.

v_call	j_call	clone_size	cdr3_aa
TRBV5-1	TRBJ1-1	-	CASSSGQGVSEAFF
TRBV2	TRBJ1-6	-	CASSEPPGSYNSPLHF
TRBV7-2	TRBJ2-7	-	CASSRETGHHEQYF
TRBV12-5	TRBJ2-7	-	CASGLAYEQYF
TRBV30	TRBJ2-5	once	CAYYGETQYF
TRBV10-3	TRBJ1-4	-	CAISAQGSGEKLFF
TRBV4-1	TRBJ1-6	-	CASSQEQSPPLHF
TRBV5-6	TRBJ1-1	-	CASSFMDRGTEAFF
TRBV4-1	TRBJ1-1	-	CASSQDRANTEAFF
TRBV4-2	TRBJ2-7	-	CASSHEAYEQYF
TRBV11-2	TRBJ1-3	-	CASSQTEGGGNTIYF
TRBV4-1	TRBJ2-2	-	CASSHSGTGVNGELFF
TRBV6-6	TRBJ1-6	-	CASRQLSSYNSPLHF
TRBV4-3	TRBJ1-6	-	CASSQDRRNSPLHF
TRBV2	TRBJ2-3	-	CASSEVAGHTQYF
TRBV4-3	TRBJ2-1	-	CASSQEDGRNEQFF
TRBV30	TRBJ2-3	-	CAWSRWGNTDTQYF
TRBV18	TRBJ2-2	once	CASSLLSGTGNPGELFF
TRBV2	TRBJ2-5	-	CASRLAGGVKETQYF
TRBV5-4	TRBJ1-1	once	CASSLALGDTEAFF
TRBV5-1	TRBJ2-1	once	CASSLSGSAGYNEQFF
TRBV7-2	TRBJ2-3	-	CASSLTTFFTDTQYF
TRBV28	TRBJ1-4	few	CASSLLGKLFF
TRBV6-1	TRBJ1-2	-	CASSEEARRGNGYTF
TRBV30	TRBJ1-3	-	CAWSVPRPSGNTIYF
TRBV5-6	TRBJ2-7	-	CASSLASGDGCYF
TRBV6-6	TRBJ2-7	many	CASSYSSYSYEQYF
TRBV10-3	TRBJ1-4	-	CASGVLGEKLFF
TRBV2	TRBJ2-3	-	CASSEAGGRTDTQYF
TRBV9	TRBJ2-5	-	CASSATGTGTETQYF
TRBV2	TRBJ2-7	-	CASRGTGLGEQYF
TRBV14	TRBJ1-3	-	CASSVEQGAGNTIYF
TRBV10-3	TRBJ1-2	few	CAISRDANYGYTF
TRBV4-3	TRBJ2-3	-	CASSQDGIRGLAGVIDTQYF
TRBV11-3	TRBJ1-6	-	CASSLGASVDSPLHF
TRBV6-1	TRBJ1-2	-	CASSLGQGFSGGYTF
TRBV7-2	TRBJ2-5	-	CASSPRGVTQYF
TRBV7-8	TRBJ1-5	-	CASSLVAQGQMNQPQHF
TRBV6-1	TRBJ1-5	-	CASSEASTNQPQHF
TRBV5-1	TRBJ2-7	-	CASSTGQNYEQYF
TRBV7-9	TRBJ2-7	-	CASSFSGGPYEQYF
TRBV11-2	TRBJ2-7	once	CASSLRGDRTYEQYF
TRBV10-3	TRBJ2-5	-	CAISRLAGEETQYF
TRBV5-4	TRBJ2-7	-	CASSPAPSPYEQYF
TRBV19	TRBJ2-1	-	CASIPHQGNEQFF
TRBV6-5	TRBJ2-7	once	CASSTTGGSYEQYF
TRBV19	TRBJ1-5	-	CASSNIVGPQHF
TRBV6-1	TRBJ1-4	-	CASSGSRLNEKLFF
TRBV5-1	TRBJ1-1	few	CASSFDRNTEAFF
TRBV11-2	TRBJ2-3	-	CASSPLWRLTDTQYF
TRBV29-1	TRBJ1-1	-	CSVRQGVTEAFF
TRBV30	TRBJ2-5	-	CAWGGLQETQYF
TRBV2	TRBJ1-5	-	CASSEDGFNQPQHF
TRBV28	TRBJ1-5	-	CASSPGQGHQPQHF